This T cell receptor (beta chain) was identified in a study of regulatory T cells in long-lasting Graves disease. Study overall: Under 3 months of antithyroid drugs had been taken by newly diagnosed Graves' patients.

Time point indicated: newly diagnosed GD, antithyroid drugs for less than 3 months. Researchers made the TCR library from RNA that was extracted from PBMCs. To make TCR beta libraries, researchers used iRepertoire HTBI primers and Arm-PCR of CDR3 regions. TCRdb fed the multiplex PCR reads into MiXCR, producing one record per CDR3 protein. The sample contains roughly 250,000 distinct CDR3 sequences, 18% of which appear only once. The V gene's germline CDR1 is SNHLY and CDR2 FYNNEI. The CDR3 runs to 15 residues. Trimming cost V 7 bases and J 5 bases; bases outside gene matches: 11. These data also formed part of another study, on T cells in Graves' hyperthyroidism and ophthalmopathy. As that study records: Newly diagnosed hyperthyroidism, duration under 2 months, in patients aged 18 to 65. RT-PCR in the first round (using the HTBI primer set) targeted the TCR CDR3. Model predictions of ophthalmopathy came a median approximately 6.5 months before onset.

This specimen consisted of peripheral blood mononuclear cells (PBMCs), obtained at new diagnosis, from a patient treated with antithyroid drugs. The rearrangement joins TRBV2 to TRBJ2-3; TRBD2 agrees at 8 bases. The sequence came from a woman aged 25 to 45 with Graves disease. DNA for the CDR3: TGTGCCAGCACCAGAGCGGGGGAGGGAGGAGATACGCAGTATTTT. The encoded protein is CASTRAGEGGDTQYF.